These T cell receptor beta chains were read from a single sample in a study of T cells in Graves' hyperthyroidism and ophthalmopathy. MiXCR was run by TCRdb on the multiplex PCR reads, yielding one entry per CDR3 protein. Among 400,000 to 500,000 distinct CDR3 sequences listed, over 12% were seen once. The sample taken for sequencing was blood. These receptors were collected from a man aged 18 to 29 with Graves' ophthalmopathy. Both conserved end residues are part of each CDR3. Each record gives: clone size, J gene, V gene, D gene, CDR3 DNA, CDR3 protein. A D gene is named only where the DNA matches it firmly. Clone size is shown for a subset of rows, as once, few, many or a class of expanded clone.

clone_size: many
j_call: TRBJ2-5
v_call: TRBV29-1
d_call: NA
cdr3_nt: TGCAGCGTTGAAGATGGGACAATCCAAGAGACCCAGTACTTC
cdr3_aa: CSVEDGTIQETQYF

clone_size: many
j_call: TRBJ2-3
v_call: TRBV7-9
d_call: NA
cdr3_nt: TGTGCCAGCAGCCCCCGGGGCCTAAGCAACACAGATACGCAGTATTTT
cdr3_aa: CASSPRGLSNTDTQYF

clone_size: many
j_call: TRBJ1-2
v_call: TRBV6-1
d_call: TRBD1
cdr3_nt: TGTGCCAGCAGTTACGACAGGGAAGACTATGGCTACACCTTC
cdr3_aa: CASSYDREDYGYTF

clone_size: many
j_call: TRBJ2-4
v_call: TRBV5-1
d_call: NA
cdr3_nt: TGCGCCAGCAGCTTGAGGGCGGTTTCCGACATTCAGTACTTC
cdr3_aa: CASSLRAVSDIQYF

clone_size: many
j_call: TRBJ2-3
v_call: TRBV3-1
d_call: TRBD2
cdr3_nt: TGTGCCAGCAGCCAAGTCCACCGAGGGACTAGCGGTGTCACAGATACGCAGTATTTT
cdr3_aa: CASSQVHRGTSGVTDTQYF

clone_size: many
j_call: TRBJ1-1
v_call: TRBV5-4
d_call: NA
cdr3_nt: TGTGCCAGCAGCCCTAGCGATACTGAAGCTTTCTTT
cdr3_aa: CASSPSDTEAFF

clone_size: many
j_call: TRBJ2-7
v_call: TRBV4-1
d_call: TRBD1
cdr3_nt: TGCGCCAGCACACAAGGGACAGGATCCTACGAGCAGTACTTC
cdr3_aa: CASTQGTGSYEQYF

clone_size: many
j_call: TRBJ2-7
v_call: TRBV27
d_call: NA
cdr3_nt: TGTGCCAGCAGTGAACTTAATCGGCAGGGCATGGACGAGCAGTACTTC
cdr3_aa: CASSELNRQGMDEQYF

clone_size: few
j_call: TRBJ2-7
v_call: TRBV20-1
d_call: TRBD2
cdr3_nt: TGCAGTGCTAGAGAAGCGGGAAGGTCCCACGAGCAGTACTTC
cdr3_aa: CSAREAGRSHEQYF

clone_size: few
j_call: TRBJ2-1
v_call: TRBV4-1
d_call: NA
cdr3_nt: TGCGCCAGCAGCCCGGGTCGCGGGATGAGGGGTGAGCAGTTCTTC
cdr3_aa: CASSPGRGMRGEQFF

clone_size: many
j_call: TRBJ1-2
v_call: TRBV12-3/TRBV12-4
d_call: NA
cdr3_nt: TGTGCCAGCAGTGTGGGCCAAAACTATGGCTACACCTTC
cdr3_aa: CASSVGQNYGYTF

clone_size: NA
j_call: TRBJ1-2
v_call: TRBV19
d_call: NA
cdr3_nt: TGTGCCAGTAGTATAGATCGTGTGGCGACGGGCGGCGGCTACACCTTC
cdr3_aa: CASSIDRVATGGGYTF

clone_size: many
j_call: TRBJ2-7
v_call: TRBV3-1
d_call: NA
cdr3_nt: TGTGCCAGCAGCCAAGGGCCCCCCTACGAGCAGTACTTC
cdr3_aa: CASSQGPPYEQYF

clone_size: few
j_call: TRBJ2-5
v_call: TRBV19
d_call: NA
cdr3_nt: TGTGCCAGTAGTATACCCCGGGAGACCCAGTACTTC
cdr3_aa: CASSIPRETQYF

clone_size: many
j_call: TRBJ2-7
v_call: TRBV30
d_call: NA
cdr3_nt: TGTGCAACCGCTAACAACTACGAGCAGTACTTC
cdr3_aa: CATANNYEQYF

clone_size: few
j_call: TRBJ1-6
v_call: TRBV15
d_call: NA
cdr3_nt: TGTGCCACCAGCAGAGATAGGCAGGTTAATTCACCCCTCCACTTT
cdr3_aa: CATSRDRQVNSPLHF

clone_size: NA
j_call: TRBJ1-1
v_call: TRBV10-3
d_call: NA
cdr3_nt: TGTGCCATCAGGGGACCTTCTCCCGAAGCTTTCTTT
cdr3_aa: CAIRGPSPEAFF

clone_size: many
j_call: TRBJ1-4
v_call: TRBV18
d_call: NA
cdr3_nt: TGTGCCAGCTCCCCTGGGGGTGCTAATGAAAAACTGTTTTTT
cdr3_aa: CASSPGGANEKLFF

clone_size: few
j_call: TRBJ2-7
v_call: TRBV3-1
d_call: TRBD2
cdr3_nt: TGTGCCAGCAGCCAAGAGAGCGGGGGGGCCATCGAGCAGTACTTC
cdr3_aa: CASSQESGGAIEQYF

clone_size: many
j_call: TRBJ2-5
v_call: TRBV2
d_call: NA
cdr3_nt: TGTGCCAGCAGTGAAGCGAGGGGGGGGCAAGAGACCCAGTACTTC
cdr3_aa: CASSEARGGQETQYF

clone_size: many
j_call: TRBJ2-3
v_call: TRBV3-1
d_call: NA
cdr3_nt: TGTGCCAGCAGCCTACTAACAGGTGATCCCACAGATACGCAGTATTTT
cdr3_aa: CASSLLTGDPTDTQYF

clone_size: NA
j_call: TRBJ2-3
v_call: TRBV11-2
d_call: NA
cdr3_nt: TGTGCCAGCAGCCCAGCTGTCTCCGAGAGCACAGATACGCAGTATTTT
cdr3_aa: CASSPAVSESTDTQYF